This T cell receptor (beta chain) is drawn from a study of shared clonotypes between healthy human individuals. Germline V lookup: CDR1 LNHDA, CDR2 SQIVND (reference sequence). This CDR3 comprises 13 residues. Trimming removed 5 bases from V and 0 bases from J, with 8 bases in between. This table comes from immunoSEQ multiplex PCR, and its TCRdb copy is limited to in-frame clones, with some not included. The sample contains over a million clones, around 98.5% of which appear only once. Input material: naive CD4+ T cells sorted from blood. Subset given: CD45RA+ positively selected. The TCR comes from a man aged 30-40 years in good health. The rearrangement links TRBV19 to TRBJ2-7; D gene ambiguous. The CDR3 region is CASSSVTSYEQYF. CDR3 DNA sequence: TGTGCCAGTAGTTCAGTGACCTCCTACGAGCAGTACTTC.